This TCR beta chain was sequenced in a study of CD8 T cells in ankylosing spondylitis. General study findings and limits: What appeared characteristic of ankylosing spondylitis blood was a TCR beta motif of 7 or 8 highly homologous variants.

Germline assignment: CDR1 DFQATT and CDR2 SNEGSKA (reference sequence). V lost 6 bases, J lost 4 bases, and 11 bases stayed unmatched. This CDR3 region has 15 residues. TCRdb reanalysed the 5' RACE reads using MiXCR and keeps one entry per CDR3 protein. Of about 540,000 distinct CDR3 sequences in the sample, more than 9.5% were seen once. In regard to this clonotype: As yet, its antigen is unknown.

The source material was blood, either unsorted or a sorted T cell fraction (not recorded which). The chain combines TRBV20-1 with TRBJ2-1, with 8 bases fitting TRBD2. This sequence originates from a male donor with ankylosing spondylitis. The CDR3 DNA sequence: TGCAGTGCCACCAACTTACGGGAGGGTTACAATGAGCAGTTCTTC. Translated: CSATNLREGYNEQFF.